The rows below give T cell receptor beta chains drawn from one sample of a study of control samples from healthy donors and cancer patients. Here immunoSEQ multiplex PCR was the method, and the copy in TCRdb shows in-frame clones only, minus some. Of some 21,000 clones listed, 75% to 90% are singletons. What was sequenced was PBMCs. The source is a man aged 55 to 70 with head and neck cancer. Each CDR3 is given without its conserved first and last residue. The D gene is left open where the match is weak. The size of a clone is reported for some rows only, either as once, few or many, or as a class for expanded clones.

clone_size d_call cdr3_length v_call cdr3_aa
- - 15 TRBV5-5 ASSPQDTGFSSYEQY
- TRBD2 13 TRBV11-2 ASSNGPGRADTQY
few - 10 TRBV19 ASGGAGQPQH
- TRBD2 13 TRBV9 ASSGSGRVTDTQY
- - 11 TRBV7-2 ASKEGMNTEAF
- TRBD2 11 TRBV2 ASITGTSNEQF
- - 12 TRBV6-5 ASSPDNMGDGYT
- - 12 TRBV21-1 ASSKAQGTDTQY
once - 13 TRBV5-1 ASSLGQGNTGELF
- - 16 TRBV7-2 ASSLALRGLLSTDTQY
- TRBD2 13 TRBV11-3 ASRSGLDGAGELF
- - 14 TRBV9 ASSPRGATGAPELF
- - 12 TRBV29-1 SVDGGVDGNTIY
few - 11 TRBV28 ASSSMGAGELF
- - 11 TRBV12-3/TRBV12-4 ASSFGGDSPLH
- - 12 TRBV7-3 ASSFGGVRNEQF
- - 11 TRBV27 ASSIRGTGELF
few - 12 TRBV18 ASSRGLQNTEAF
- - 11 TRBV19 ASSIDRGETQY
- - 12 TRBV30 AWKPNRANTEAF
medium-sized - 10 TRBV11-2 ASSHRTGEQY
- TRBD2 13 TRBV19 ASSTPSGGAGELF
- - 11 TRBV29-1 STWRQMNTEAF
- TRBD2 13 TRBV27 ASSLIGGGYNEQF
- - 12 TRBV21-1 ASSSKGRGDTQY
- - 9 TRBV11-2 ASSLGDGYT
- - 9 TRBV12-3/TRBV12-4 ASSWVGLYT
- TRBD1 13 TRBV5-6 ASSPEGTVSYEQY
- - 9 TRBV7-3 ASSPTATQY
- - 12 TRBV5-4 ASSLEQTYNEQF
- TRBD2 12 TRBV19 ASSIVGGWNEQF
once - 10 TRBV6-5 ASRQMNTEAF
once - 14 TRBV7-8 ASSLNAGLERQPQH
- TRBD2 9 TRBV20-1 SAVSGSPQF
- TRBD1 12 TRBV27 ASSRSTGGDEQF
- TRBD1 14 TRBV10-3 AISERGDRPNQPQH
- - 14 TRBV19 ASENRLLRGTGELF
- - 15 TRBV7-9 ASSLEAILSSYNEQF
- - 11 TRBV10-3 AISDGGGTEAF
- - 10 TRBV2 ASSSAANTIY
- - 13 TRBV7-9 ASSPSTPGYNEQF
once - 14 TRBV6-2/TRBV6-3 ASSGEKDRPGPEAF
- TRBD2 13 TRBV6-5 ASSYWGGRADTQY
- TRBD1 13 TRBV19 ASRPRGQSGNTIY
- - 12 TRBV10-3 AISDKTEPYGYT
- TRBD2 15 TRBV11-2 ASSPGTSGRTTDTQY
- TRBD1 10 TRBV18 ASSLGTVEAF
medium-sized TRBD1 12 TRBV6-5 ASSPGGANGELF
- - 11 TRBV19 ASSIGLRYEQY
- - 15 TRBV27 ASSSTEFLSNTGELF
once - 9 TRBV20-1 SAPQAYGYT